The present T cell receptor beta chain was sequenced within a study of response to subunit inactivated influenza vaccine. General observations from the study: T cells newly recruited by each seasonal influenza vaccination are few, the authors suggested.

This clonotype was observed a handful of times. Its antigen remains unknown. Germline lookup yields CDR1 ENHRY and CDR2 SYGVKD. Trimming took 8 bases from V and 8 from J, leaving 18 bases between them. This CDR3 contains 13 residues. Using its own MiXCR run on the RT-PCR reads, TCRdb lists one record per CDR3 protein. The data contain 600,000 to 850,000 distinct CDR3 sequences, around 13% of them singletons. The chain employs TRBV10-3 and TRBJ1-2; D possibly corresponds to TRBD1 (5 bases). This specimen consisted of PBMCs from blood, obtained roughly 2 weeks before vaccination. The sequence derives from a man between 50 and 59 years old who received an inactivated influenza vaccine. The CDR3, as DNA: TGTGCCATCGGCGGGGACCGTTCGGGAGGCTACACCTTC. Encoded protein: CAIGGDRSGGYTF.